This paragraph covers one TCR beta chain sequence. Its antigen is as yet unknown. This sample was included in a study of T cells in tuberculosis. Across the whole study: This South African cohort compared adolescents with or without latent tuberculosis against adults with active tuberculosis. Within 7 days of starting treatment, or before, PBMC were stored.

Broader study findings: Samples were chosen by availability of cryopreserved specimens.

Time point reported: new active TB diagnosis, blood taken before or within 7 days of starting treatment. Each patient had positive sputum smear microscopy and/or positive culture. The V gene's germline CDR1 is SGHNT and CDR2 YYREEE (reference sequence). The V gene lost 4 bases and the J gene lost 4 bases, with 21 bases spanning the gap. This CDR3 is 16 amino acids long. Libraries were prepared by immunoSEQ multiplex PCR; TCRdb keeps only in-frame clonotypes and omits some of them. The sample includes about 34,000 clones, 93% of them seen just once. The origin of this receptor is an adult with tuberculosis. Source: PBMCs, taken at tuberculosis diagnosis. V gene TRBV5-4 combines with J gene TRBJ2-7; D is perhaps TRBD2 (7 bases). The CDR3, as DNA: TGTGCCAGCAGCCCGCGGGTTGGGGGGGCCGGGTACGAGCAGTACTTC. Translation gives CASSPRVGGAGYEQYF.